This T cell receptor beta chain was sequenced in a study of a mutant IDH1 vaccine in newly diagnosed glioma. Comments on this clone: Its antigen remains unidentified.

Time point described: week 23, last vaccination. The study gave 300 ug of mutant IDH1 20-mer peptide per vaccine dose, with topical imiquimod. Measured with immunoSEQ multiplex PCR; TCRdb has only the in-frame clones, and not every one. The data contain 35,000 to 50,000 clones, 91% of them singletons. This TCR was recovered from a man aged 50-59 years with glioma. Material: PBMCs, obtained from a glioma patient whose treatment included an IDH1 peptide vaccine.

The CDR3 region is CAWSGGQGGYGYTF. Here the CDR3 DNA reads TGTGCCTGGAGTGGGGGACAGGGCGGCTATGGCTACACCTTC. The chain joins TRBV30 to TRBJ1-2; 9 nucleotides match TRBD1. V lost 1 base, J lost 4 bases, and 4 bases stayed unmatched. The CDR3 totals 14 residues. The germline gives CDR1 GTSNPN, CDR2 SVGIG (reference sequence).